This T cell receptor beta chain was recovered during a study of T cells in Graves' hyperthyroidism and ophthalmopathy. This clonotype was detected only a few times. There were TCR beta CDR3 regions amplified from RNA transcripts. First-round RT-PCR with HTBI primers amplified the TCR CDR3 region. TCRdb re-derived calls from the multiplex PCR reads in MiXCR, one entry per CDR3 protein. This table has about 690,000 distinct CDR3 sequences, 15% to 20% appearing once. Input material: blood. The clonotype comes from a man aged 50 to 60 with Graves' hyperthyroidism.

CDR3 in amino acids: CASSPAGTHTGELFF. The CDR3 DNA follows: TGTGCCAGCAGCCCTGCCGGGACACACACCGGGGAGCTGTTTTTT. The chain joins TRBV7-9 to TRBJ2-2, with D perhaps TRBD1 (6 bases). The CDR3 spans 15 residues. The germline gives CDR1 SEHNR, CDR2 FQNEAQ (reference sequence). Trimming left V 5 bases short and J 3 bases short, with 13 bases between. The full variable domain, its missing parts supplied by reference TRBV7-9 and TRBJ2-2, is DTGVSQNPRHKITKRGQNVTFRCDPISEHNRLYWYRQTLGQGPEFLTYFQNEAQLEKSRLLSDRFSAERPKGSFSTLEIQRTEQGDSAMYLCASSPAGTHTGELFFGEGSRLTVL.